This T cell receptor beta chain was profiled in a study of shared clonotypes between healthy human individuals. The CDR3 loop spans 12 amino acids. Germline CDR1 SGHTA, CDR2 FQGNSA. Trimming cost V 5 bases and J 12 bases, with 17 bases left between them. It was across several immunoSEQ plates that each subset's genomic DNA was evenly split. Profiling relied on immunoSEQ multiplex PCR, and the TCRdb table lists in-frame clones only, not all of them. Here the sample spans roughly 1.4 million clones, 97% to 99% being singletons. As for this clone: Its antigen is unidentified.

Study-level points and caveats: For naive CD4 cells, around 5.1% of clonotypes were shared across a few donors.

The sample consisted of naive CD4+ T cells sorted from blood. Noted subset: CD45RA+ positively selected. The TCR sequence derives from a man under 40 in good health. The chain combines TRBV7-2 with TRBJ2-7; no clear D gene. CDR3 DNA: TGTGCCAGCAGCCCCGGGCCCGCAGTTTGGTACTTC. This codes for CASSPGPAVWYF. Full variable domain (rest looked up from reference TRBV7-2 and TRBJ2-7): GAGVSQSPSNKVTEKGKDVELRCDPISGHTALYWYRQSLGQGLEFLIYFQGNSAPDKSGLPSDRFSAERTGGSVSTLTIQRTQQEDSAVYLCASSPGPAVWYFGPGTRLTVT.